Listed below are T cell receptor beta chains from one sample, sequenced in a study of early stage breast cancer tumors. The data were produced by immunoSEQ multiplex PCR, yet TCRdb's version contains in-frame clones alone and is incomplete. The sample holds around 71,000 clones, around 85% seen once. The sample consisted of blood. These TCRs come from a person aged 55 to 75 with breast cancer. Both conserved end residues are part of each CDR3. The D gene is left open where the match is weak. Clone size is shown for a subset of rows, as once, few, many or a class of expanded clone.

-	14	TRBV6-1	TRBJ1-2	TRBD1	CASSVDRVGRGYTF	TGTGCCAGCAGTGTCGACAGGGTGGGCCGTGGCTACACCTTC
-	12	TRBV28	TRBJ2-7	-	CASSSVLLEQYF	TGTGCCAGCAGCTCCGTCTTACTCGAGCAGTACTTC
-	19	TRBV4-1	TRBJ2-5	TRBD2	CASSHPGLAGGEDRETQYF	TGCGCCAGCAGCCACCCGGGACTAGCGGGGGGCGAAGATAGGGAGACCCAGTACTTC
-	13	TRBV7-9	TRBJ2-5	-	CASTQGSSETQYF	TGTGCCAGCACCCAAGGGTCCTCGGAGACCCAGTACTTC
-	14	TRBV28	TRBJ1-5	TRBD1	CASSSGQHNQPQHF	TGTGCCAGCAGTTCGGGACAGCACAATCAGCCCCAGCATTTT
-	15	TRBV19	TRBJ1-1	-	CASSIIRGSNTEAFF	TGTGCCAGTAGTATCATCAGGGGATCGAACACTGAAGCTTTCTTT
few	14	TRBV5-4	TRBJ1-1	-	CASSPVGEHTEAFF	TGTGCCAGCAGCCCAGTAGGAGAGCACACTGAAGCTTTCTTT
few	14	TRBV7-2	TRBJ2-1	-	CASKTREAYNEQFF	TGTGCCAGCAAGACTAGAGAGGCCTACAATGAGCAGTTCTTC
-	11	TRBV7-3	TRBJ2-2	-	CASTSTGELFF	TGTGCCAGCACCTCCACCGGGGAGCTGTTTTTT
-	16	TRBV13	TRBJ2-3	TRBD2	CASSLAIAGLTDTQYF	TGTGCCAGCAGCTTAGCAATAGCGGGACTAACAGATACGCAGTATTTT
-	18	TRBV7-3	TRBJ2-3	TRBD2	CASSFPRDLAETTDTQYF	TGTGCCAGCAGCTTCCCGCGGGACCTAGCGGAAACCACAGATACGCAGTATTTT
-	16	TRBV7-6	TRBJ2-3	TRBD2	CASSQTQRGGTDTQYF	TGTGCCAGCAGCCAAACCCAGCGGGGGGGCACAGATACGCAGTATTTT
-	13	TRBV12-5	TRBJ2-6	-	CASGFSGANVLTF	TGTGCTAGTGGTTTCTCTGGGGCCAACGTCCTGACTTTC
once	16	TRBV5-6	TRBJ2-5	TRBD2	CASSLGLAGAQETQYF	TGTGCCAGCAGCTTGGGACTAGCGGGGGCCCAAGAGACCCAGTACTTC
-	18	TRBV4-2	TRBJ2-6	-	CASSQEPLVGAGANVLTF	TGTGCCAGCAGCCAAGAGCCCCTTGTGGGCGCTGGGGCCAACGTCCTGACTTTC
-	13	TRBV7-9	TRBJ1-1	TRBD1	CASSALTGDEAFF	TGTGCCAGCAGCGCTCTAACAGGGGATGAAGCTTTCTTT
-	12	TRBV28	TRBJ1-1	-	CASNKGWSEAFF	TGTGCCAGCAATAAGGGGTGGTCTGAAGCTTTCTTT
-	19	TRBV10-1	TRBJ2-3	-	CASTTGQGRNWRVGDTQYF	TGCGCCAGCACCACCGGACAAGGCCGGAATTGGCGGGTCGGAGATACGCAGTATTTT
-	13	TRBV10-3	TRBJ1-2	TRBD1	CAISTTGDYGYTF	TGTGCCATCAGTACGACAGGGGACTATGGCTACACCTTC
-	14	TRBV6-1	TRBJ2-5	-	CASSRRVNQETQYF	TGTGCCAGCAGCCGGAGGGTGAACCAAGAGACCCAGTACTTC
-	13	TRBV7-2	TRBJ2-3	-	CASSLMEGDTQYF	TGTGCCAGCAGCCTAATGGAGGGAGATACGCAGTATTTT
-	13	TRBV11-3	TRBJ2-7	-	CASSLGGLYEQYF	TGTGCCAGCAGCTTAGGAGGGCTCTACGAGCAGTACTTC
-	13	TRBV6-4	TRBJ2-1	-	CASSDEASNEQFF	TGTGCCAGCAGTGACGAAGCCTCCAATGAGCAGTTCTTC
-	14	TRBV28	TRBJ1-2	TRBD1	CASSLVWDSYGYTF	TGTGCCAGCAGTTTAGTCTGGGACAGCTATGGCTACACCTTC
once	15	TRBV5-5	TRBJ2-1	TRBD2	CASSLGSSGVGEQFF	TGTGCCAGCAGCTTGGGGTCTAGCGGGGTGGGTGAGCAGTTCTTC
-	16	TRBV11-2	TRBJ2-1	TRBD2	CASSLTSGRAYNEQFF	TGTGCCAGCAGCTTAACGAGCGGGAGGGCCTACAATGAGCAGTTCTTC
-	12	TRBV29-1	TRBJ2-5	-	CSARQPEETQYF	TGCAGCGCTAGACAGCCGGAAGAGACCCAGTACTTC
few	15	TRBV9	TRBJ2-5	-	CASSVEASDYAAQYF	TGTGCCAGCAGCGTAGAGGCTAGCGACTATGCGGCCCAGTACTTC
-	13	TRBV7-9	TRBJ2-6	-	CASSPSEANVLTF	TGTGCCAGCAGCCCCAGTGAGGCCAACGTCCTGACTTTC
-	13	TRBV29-1	TRBJ2-1	-	CTAVGISYNEQFF	TGCACCGCGGTTGGTATCTCCTACAATGAGCAGTTCTTC
once	17	TRBV5-4	TRBJ2-3	TRBD2	CASSLGLAGGLLDTQYF	TGTGCCAGCAGCTTGGGACTAGCGGGGGGATTGTTAGATACGCAGTATTTT
-	13	TRBV12-5	TRBJ2-1	-	CASGGQRHNEQFF	TGTGCTAGTGGCGGGCAAAGGCACAATGAGCAGTTCTTC
-	13	TRBV5-1	TRBJ2-2	-	CASSLKNTGELFF	TGCGCCAGCAGCTTGAAGAACACCGGGGAGCTGTTTTTT
-	15	TRBV7-9	TRBJ2-7	TRBD1	CASSLVEQGAYEQYF	TGTGCCAGCAGCTTAGTGGAACAGGGGGCCTACGAGCAGTACTTC
once	17	TRBV28	TRBJ1-5	TRBD1	CASSSPGQGIRNQPQHF	TGTGCCAGCAGTTCCCCGGGACAGGGAATACGCAATCAGCCCCAGCATTTT
-	14	TRBV2	TRBJ2-2	-	CASKRLANTGELFF	TGTGCCAGCAAACGACTAGCGAACACCGGGGAGCTGTTTTTT
once	15	TRBV6-1	TRBJ1-5	-	CASSEAPSGPQPQHF	TGTGCCAGCAGTGAAGCGCCGTCAGGGCCTCAGCCCCAGCATTTT
-	13	TRBV30	TRBJ2-2	-	CAWRQGGTGELFF	TGTGCCTGGAGACAAGGGGGCACCGGGGAGCTGTTTTTT
-	13	TRBV5-1	TRBJ1-1	-	CASSLVEQGEAFF	TGCGCCAGCAGCTTGGTCGAACAGGGAGAAGCTTTCTTT
-	13	TRBV18	TRBJ2-7	-	CASSLTGEGRQYF	TGTGCCAGCTCCCTGACAGGGGAGGGTAGGCAGTACTTC
-	8	TRBV25-1	TRBJ2-3	-	CARDTQYF	TGTGCCAGGGATACGCAGTATTTT
-	16	TRBV2	TRBJ1-2	-	CASSVIKSRQEHGYTF	TGTGCCAGCAGTGTCATTAAATCGAGACAGGAACACGGCTACACCTTC
-	15	TRBV6-1	TRBJ2-3	-	CASSERVGGTDTQYF	TGTGCCAGCAGTGAACGCGTAGGGGGCACAGATACGCAGTATTTT
few	13	TRBV19	TRBJ1-4	-	CASTGGVNEKLFF	TGTGCCAGTACCGGTGGGGTCAATGAAAAACTGTTTTTT
-	14	TRBV27	TRBJ2-7	TRBD1	CASSPLQQGSEQYF	TGTGCCAGCAGTCCCCTCCAACAGGGGAGCGAGCAGTACTTC
-	12	TRBV5-1	TRBJ2-7	-	CASSLVGDEQYF	TGCGCCAGCAGCTTGGTGGGGGACGAGCAGTACTTC
once	14	TRBV5-4	TRBJ1-2	TRBD1	CASSAGTGTDGYTF	TGTGCCAGCAGCGCCGGGACAGGGACTGATGGCTACACCTTC